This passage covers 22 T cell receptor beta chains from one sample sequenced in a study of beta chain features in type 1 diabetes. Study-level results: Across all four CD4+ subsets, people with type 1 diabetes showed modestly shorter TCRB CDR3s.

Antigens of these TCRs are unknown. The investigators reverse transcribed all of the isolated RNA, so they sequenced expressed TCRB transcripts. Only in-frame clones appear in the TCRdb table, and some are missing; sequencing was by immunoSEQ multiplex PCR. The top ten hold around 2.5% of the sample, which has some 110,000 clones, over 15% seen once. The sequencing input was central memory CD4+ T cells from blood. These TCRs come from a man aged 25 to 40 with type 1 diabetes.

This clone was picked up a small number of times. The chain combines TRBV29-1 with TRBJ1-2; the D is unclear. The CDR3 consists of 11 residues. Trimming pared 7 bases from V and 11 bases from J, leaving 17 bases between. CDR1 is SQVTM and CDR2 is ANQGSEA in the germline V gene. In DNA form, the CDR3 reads TGCAGCGGGGAGTGGAAGGCTGCTTACACCTTC. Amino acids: CSGEWKAAYTF.

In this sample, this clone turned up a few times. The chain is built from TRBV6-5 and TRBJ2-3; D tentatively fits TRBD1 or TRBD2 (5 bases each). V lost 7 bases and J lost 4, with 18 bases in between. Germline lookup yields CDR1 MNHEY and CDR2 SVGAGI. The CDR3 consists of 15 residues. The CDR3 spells CASIPGSGRADTQYF. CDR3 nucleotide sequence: TGTGCCAGCATCCCGGGGTCAGGGAGAGCAGATACGCAGTATTTT.

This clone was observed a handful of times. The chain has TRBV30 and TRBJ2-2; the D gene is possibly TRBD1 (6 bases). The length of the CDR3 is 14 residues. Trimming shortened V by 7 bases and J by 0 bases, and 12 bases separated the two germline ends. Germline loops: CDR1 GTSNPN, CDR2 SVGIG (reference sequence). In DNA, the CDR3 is TGTGCCTCCCGCAGGGGCCCGAACACCGGGGAGCTGTTTTTT. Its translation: CASRRGPNTGELFF. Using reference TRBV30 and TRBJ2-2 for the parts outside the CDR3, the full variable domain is SQTIHQWPATLVQPVGSPLSLECTVEGTSNPNLYWYRQAAGRGLQLLFYSVGIGQISSEVPQNLSASRPQDRQFILSSKKLLLSDSGFYLCASRRGPNTGELFFGEGSRLTVL.

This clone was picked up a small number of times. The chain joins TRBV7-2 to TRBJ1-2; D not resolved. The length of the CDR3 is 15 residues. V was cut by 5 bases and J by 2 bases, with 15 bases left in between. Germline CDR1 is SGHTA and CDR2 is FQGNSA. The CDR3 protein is CASSLNPGPNYGYTF. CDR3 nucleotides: TGTGCCAGCAGCCTCAACCCGGGCCCGAACTATGGCTACACCTTC.

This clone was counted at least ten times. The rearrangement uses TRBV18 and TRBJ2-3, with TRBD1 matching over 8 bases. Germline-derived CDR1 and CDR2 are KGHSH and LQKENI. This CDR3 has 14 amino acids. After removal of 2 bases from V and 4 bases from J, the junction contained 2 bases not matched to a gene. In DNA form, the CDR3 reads TGTGCCAGCTCACCAGACAGGGGTGCAGATACGCAGTATTTT. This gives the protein CASSPDRGADTQYF.

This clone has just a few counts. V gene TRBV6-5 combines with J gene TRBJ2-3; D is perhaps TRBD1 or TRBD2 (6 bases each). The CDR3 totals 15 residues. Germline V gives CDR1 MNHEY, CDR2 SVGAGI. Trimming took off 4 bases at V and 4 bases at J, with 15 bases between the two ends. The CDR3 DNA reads TGTGCCAGCAGTTCCCCTTCGGAGGGGGCAGATACGCAGTATTTT. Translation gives CASSSPSEGADTQYF.

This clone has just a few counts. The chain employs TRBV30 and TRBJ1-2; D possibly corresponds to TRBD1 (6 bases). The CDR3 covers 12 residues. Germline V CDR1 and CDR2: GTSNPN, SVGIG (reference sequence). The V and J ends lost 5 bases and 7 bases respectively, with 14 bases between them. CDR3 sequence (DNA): TGTGCCTGGGCTCTAGGACAGCTTGGCTACACCTTC. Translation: CAWALGQLGYTF.

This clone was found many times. The CDR3 here is CASSLHVNLAKNIQYF. The CDR3 DNA sequence: TGTGCCAGCAGTTTACACGTTAACCTAGCCAAAAACATTCAGTACTTC. The chain is built from TRBV28 and TRBJ2-4; D remains ambiguous. The CDR3 is made up of 16 amino acids. V was shortened by 2 bases and J by 0 bases, with 11 bases between the two germline ends. The germline V gene has CDR1 MDHEN and CDR2 SYDVKM.

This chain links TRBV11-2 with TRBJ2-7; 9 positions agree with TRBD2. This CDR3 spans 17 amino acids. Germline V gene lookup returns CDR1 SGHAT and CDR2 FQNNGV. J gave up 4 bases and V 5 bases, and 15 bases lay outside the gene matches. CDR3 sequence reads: CASSLPPGLADTYEQYF. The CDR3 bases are TGTGCCAGCAGCCTGCCACCGGGACTAGCCGACACATACGAGCAGTACTTC.

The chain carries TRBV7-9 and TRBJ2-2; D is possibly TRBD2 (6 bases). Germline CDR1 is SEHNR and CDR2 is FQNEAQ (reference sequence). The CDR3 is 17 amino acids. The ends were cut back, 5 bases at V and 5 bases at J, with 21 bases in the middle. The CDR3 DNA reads TGTGCCAGCAGCCCACCCAGCCAGGGAGGTTGGACCGGGGAGCTGTTTTTT. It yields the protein CASSPPSQGGWTGELFF.

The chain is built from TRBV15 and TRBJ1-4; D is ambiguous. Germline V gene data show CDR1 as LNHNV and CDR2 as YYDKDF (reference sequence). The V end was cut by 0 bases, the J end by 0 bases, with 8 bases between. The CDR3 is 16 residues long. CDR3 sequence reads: CATSRDRGATNEKLFF. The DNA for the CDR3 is TGTGCCACCAGCAGAGACCGGGGAGCAACTAATGAAAAACTGTTTTTT.

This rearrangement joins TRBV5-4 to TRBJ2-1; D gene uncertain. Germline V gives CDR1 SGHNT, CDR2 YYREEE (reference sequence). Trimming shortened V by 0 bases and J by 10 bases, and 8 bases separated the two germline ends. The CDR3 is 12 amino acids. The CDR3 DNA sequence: TGTGCCAGCAGCTTGGCATTTGGGGAGCAGTTCTTC. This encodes CASSLAFGEQFF.

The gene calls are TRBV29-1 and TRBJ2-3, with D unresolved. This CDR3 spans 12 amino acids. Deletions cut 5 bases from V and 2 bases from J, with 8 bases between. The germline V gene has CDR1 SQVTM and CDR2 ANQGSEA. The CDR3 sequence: CSVFLPTDTQYF. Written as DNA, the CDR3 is TGCAGCGTTTTCCTCCCCACAGATACGCAGTATTTT.

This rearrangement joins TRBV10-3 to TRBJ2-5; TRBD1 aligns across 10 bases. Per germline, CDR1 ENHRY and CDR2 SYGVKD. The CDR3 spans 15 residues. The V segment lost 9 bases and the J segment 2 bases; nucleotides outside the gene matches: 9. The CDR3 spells CAIRNDRGQQETQYF. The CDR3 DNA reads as TGTGCCATTAGAAATGACAGGGGGCAACAAGAGACCCAGTACTTC.

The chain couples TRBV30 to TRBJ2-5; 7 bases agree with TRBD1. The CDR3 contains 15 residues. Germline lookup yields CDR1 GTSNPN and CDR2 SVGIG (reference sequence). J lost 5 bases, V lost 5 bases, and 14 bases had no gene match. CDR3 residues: CAWGSTGVMLETQYF. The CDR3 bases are TGTGCCTGGGGGAGTACAGGGGTTATGTTGGAGACCCAGTACTTC.

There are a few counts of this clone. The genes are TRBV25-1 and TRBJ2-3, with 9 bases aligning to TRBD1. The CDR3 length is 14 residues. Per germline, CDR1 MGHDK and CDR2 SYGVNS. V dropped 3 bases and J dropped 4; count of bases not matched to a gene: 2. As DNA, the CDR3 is TGTGCCAGCAGTGACGGACAGGGGTCAGATACGCAGTATTTT. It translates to CASSDGQGSDTQYF.

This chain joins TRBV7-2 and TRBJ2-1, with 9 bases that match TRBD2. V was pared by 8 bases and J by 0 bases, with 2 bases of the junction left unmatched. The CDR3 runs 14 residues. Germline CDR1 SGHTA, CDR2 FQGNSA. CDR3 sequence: CASERGASYNEQFF. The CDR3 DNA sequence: TGTGCCAGCGAGCGGGGGGCCTCCTACAATGAGCAGTTCTTC.

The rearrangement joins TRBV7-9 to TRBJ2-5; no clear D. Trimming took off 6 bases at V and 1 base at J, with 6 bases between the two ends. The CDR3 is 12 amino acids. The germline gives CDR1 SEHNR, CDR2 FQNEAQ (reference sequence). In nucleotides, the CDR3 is TGTGCCAGCAGTCGGACCCAAGAGACCCAGTACTTC. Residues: CASSRTQETQYF.

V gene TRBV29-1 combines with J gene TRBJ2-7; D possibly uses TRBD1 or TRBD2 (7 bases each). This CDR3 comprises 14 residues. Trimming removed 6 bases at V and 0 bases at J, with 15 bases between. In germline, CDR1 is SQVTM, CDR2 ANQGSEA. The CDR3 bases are TGCAGCGTAGCGGGACAGAGAAGCTCCTACGAGCAGTACTTC. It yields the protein CSVAGQRSSYEQYF.

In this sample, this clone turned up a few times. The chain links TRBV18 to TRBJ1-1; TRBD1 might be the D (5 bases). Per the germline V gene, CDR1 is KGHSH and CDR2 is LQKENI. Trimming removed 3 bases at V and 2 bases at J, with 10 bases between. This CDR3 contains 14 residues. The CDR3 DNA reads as TGTGCCAGCTCACCGACAGCCCTTAACACTGAAGCTTTCTTT. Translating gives CASSPTALNTEAFF.

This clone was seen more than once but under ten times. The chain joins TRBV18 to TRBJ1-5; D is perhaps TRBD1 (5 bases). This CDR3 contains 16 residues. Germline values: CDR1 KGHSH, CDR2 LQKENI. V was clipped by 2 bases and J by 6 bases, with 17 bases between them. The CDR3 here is CASSPGLAIDSQPQHF. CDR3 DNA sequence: TGTGCCAGCTCACCAGGGTTGGCGATAGACAGTCAGCCCCAGCATTTT.

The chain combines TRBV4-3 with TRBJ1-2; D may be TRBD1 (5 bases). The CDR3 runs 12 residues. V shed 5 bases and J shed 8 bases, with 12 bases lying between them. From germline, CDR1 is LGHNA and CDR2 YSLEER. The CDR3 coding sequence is TGCGCCAGCAGCAGGGATAGGGGAGGCTACACCTTC. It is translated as CASSRDRGGYTF.